This T cell receptor beta chain was sequenced during a study of early T cells in non-severe SARS-CoV-2 infection. Study overall: Chains from this unsorted whole-blood bulk RNA could not be paired.

General study results and limits: VDJdb matches were skewed toward anti-spike CD8 T cell responses.

About this clonotype: The antigen is not known.

Unique molecular identifier tags were affixed to discrete cDNA molecules. TCRdb fed the 5' RACE reads into MiXCR, producing one record per CDR3 protein. Of tens of thousands of distinct CDR3 sequences in the sample, about 15% were seen once. This TCR came from an adult who was a healthcare worker with PCR-confirmed SARS-CoV-2 infection or an uninfected control (not recorded which). The sample was whole blood.

The CDR3 sequence: CATSDPRRREDTGELFF. The CDR3 bases are TGTGCCACCAGTGATCCCAGGCGACGAGAGGATACCGGGGAGCTGTTTTTT. This chain connects TRBV24-1 to TRBJ2-2; no firm D call. Germline V gene sequence: CDR1 KGHDR, CDR2 SFDVKD. The ends were cut back, 3 bases at V and 5 bases at J, with 18 bases in the middle. There are 17 residues in the CDR3.